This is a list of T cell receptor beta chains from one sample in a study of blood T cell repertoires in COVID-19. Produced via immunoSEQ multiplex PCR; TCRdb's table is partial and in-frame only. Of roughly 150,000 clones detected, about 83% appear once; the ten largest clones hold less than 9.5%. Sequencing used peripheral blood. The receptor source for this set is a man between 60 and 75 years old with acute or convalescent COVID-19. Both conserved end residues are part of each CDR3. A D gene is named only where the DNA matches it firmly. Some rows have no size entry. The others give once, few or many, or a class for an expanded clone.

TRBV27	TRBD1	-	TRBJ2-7	CASSLRTGDGQYF	TGTGCCAGCAGTTTAAGGACAGGGGATGGGCAGTACTTC
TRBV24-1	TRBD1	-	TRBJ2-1	CATSDFPGTDNYNEQFF	TGTGCCACCAGTGATTTCCCTGGGACAGATAACTACAATGAGCAGTTCTTC
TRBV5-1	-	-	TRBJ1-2	CASSPGQTIYGYTF	TGCGCCAGCAGCCCCGGACAGACGATCTATGGCTACACCTTC
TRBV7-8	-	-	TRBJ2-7	CASSLSRVAYEQYF	TGTGCCAGCAGCTTAAGCAGGGTAGCCTACGAGCAGTACTTC
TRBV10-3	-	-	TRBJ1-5	CAISESGGEVGQPQHF	TGTGCCATCAGTGAGTCGGGGGGGGAGGTAGGTCAGCCCCAGCATTTT
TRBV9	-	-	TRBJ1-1	CASSVGAQGITEAFF	TGTGCCAGCAGCGTAGGAGCACAGGGAATCACTGAAGCTTTCTTT
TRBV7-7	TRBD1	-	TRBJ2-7	CASSLGTGYEQYF	TGTGCTAGCAGCTTAGGGACAGGCTACGAGCAGTACTTC
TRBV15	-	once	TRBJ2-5	CATSRKEQETQYF	TGTGCCACCAGCAGGAAGGAGCAAGAGACCCAGTACTTC
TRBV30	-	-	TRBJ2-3	CAWGLARDTQYF	TGTGCCTGGGGTTTAGCAAGAGATACGCAGTATTTT
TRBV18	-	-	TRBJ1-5	CASSPPGPHQPQHF	TGTGCCAGCTCACCACCGGGGCCTCATCAGCCCCAGCATTTT
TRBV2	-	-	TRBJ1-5	CASSVPYSNQPQHF	TGTGCCAGCAGTGTACCCTATAGCAATCAGCCCCAGCATTTT
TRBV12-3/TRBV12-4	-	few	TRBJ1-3	CASAASGNTIYF	TGTGCCAGCGCTGCGAGTGGAAACACCATATATTTT
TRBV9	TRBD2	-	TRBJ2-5	CASSADSGGFGETQYF	TGTGCCAGCAGCGCGGATAGCGGGGGGTTTGGAGAGACCCAGTACTTC
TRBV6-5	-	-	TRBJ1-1	CASSRTVNTEAFF	TGTGCCAGCAGTCGGACAGTGAACACTGAAGCTTTCTTT
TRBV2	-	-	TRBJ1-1	CASSDKPNRITEAFF	TGTGCCAGCAGTGACAAACCTAATAGAATCACTGAAGCTTTCTTT
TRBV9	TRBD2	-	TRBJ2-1	CASSKRGGGVNEQFF	TGTGCCAGCAGCAAGCGGGGGGGCGGAGTCAATGAGCAGTTCTTC
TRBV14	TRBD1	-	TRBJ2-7	CASSQGYRGIHEQYF	TGTGCCAGCAGCCAAGGCTACAGGGGGATTCACGAGCAGTACTTC
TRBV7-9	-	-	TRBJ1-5	CASSFGGGQNQPQHF	TGTGCCAGCAGCTTCGGGGGGGGCCAGAATCAGCCCCAGCATTTT
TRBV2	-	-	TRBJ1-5	CASSQTGGGNQPQHF	TGTGCCAGCAGCCAAACGGGGGGGGGCAATCAGCCCCAGCATTTT
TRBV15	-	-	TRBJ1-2	CATSRDRGRGNGYTF	TGTGCCACCAGCAGAGATAGGGGGAGGGGGAATGGCTACACCTTC
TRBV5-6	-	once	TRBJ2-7	CASSLNEAGEQYF	TGTGCCAGCAGCTTGAATGAGGCGGGTGAGCAGTACTTC
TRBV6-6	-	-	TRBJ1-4	CASSYWTPLGHEKLFF	TGTGCCAGCAGTTACTGGACTCCCTTGGGTCATGAAAAACTGTTTTTT
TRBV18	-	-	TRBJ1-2	CASSPKGLSGGYTF	TGTGCCAGCTCACCGAAGGGGCTTTCGGGTGGCTACACCTTC
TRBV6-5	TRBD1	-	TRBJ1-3	CASSYGSGGGNTIYF	TGTGCCAGCAGTTACGGTTCAGGGGGTGGAAACACCATATATTTT
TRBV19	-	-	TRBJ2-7	CASSIQGREQYF	TGTGCCAGTAGTATCCAGGGCAGAGAGCAGTACTTC
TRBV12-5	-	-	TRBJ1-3	CASGSGLGSGNTIYF	TGTGCTAGTGGAAGTGGACTCGGATCTGGAAACACCATATATTTT
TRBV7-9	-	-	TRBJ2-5	CASSFGVQETQYF	TGTGCCAGCAGCTTCGGAGTCCAAGAGACCCAGTACTTC
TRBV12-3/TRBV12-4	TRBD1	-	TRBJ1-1	CASSGQGTEAFF	TGTGCCAGCAGTGGACAGGGGACTGAAGCTTTCTTT
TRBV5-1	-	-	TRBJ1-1	CASSRGTENTEAFF	TGCGCCAGCAGCCGCGGGACGGAGAACACTGAAGCTTTCTTT
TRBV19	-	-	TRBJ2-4	CASSDRDTAKNIQYF	TGTGCCAGTAGTGACCGGGACACGGCGAAAAACATTCAGTACTTC
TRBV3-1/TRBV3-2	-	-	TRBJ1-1	CASSQATGLNTEAFF	TGTGCCAGCAGCCAAGCCACAGGGTTGAACACTGAAGCTTTCTTT
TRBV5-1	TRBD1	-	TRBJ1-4	CASSGRQGSTNEKLFF	TGCGCCAGCAGCGGCAGACAGGGATCAACTAATGAAAAACTGTTTTTT
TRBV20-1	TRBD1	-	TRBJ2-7	CSAIDRGGEQYF	TGCAGTGCTATTGACAGGGGTGGGGAGCAGTACTTC
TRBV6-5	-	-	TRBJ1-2	CASSPRGGEEGYTF	TGTGCCAGCAGTCCCCGGGGGGGGGAAGAGGGCTACACCTTC
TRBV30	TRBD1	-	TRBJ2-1	CAWSVEGRQGHEQFF	TGTGCCTGGAGTGTAGAGGGCCGACAGGGGCATGAGCAGTTCTTC
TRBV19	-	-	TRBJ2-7	CASSISVPNEQYF	TGTGCCAGTAGTATATCCGTTCCTAACGAGCAGTACTTC
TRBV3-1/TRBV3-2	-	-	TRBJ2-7	CASSQTGEAYEQYF	TGTGCCAGCAGCCAGACTGGGGAGGCCTACGAGCAGTACTTC
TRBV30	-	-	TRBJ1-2	CAWIAHYGYTF	TGTGCCTGGATAGCCCACTATGGCTACACCTTC
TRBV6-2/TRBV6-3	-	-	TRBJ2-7	CASSYAYSPPTYEQYF	TGTGCCAGCAGTTACGCCTATAGTCCCCCCACCTACGAGCAGTACTTC